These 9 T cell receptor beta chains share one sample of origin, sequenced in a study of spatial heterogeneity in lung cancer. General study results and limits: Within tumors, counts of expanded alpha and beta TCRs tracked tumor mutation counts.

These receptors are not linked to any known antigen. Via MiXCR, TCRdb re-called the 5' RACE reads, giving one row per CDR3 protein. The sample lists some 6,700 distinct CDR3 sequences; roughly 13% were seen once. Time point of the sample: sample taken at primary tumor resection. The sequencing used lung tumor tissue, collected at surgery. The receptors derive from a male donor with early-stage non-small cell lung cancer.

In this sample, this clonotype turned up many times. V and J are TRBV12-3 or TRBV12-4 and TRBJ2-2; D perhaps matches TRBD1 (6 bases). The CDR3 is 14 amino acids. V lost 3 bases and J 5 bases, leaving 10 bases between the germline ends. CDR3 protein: CASSFWQGTGELFF. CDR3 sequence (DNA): TGTGCCAGCAGTTTTTGGCAGGGGACCGGGGAGCTGTTTTTT.

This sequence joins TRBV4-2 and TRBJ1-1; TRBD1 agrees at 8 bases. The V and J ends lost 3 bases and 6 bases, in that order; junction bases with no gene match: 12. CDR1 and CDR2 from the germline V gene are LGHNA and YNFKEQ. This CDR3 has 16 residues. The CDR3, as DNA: TGTGCCAGCAGCCAGGGCAGGGACAGGCTTATCCCTGAAGCTTTCTTT. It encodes CASSQGRDRLIPEAFF.

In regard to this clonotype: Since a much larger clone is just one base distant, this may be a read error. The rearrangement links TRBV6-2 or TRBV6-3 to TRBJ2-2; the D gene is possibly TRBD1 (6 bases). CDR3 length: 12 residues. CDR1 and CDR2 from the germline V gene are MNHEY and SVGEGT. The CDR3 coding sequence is TGTGTCAGCAAGAGGGGGACCGGGGAGCTGTTTTTT. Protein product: CVSKRGTGELFF.

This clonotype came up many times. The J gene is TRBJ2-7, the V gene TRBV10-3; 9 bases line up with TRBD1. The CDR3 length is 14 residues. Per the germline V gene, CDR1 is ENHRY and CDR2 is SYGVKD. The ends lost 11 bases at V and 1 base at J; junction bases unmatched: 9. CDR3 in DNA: TGTGCCTCTCAGGACAGGGGAGAATCCTACGAGCAGTACTTC. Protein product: CASQDRGESYEQYF.

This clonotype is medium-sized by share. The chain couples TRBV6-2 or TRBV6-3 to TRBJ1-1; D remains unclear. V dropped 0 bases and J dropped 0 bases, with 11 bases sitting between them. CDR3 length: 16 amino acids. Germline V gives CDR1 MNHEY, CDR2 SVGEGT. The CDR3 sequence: CASSYSVSHMNTEAFF. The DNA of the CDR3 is TGTGCCAGCAGTTACTCGGTCAGCCACATGAACACTGAAGCTTTCTTT.

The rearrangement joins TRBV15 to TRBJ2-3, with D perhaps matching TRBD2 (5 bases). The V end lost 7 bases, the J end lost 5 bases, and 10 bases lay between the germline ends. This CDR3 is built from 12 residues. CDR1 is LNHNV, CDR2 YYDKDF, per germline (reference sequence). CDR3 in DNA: TGTGCCACCACCGGAGGCGTAGATACGCAGTATTTT. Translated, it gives CATTGGVDTQYF. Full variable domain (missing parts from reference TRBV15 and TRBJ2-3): DAMVIQNPRYQVTQFGKPVTLSCSQTLNHNVMYWYQQKSSQAPKLLFHYYDKDFNNEADTPDNFQSRRPNTSFCFLDIRSPGLGDTAMYLCATTGGVDTQYFGPGTRLTVL.

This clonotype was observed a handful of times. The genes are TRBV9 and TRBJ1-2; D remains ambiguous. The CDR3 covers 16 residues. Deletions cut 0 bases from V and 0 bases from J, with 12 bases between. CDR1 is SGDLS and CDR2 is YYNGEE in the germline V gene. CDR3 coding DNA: TGTGCCAGCAGCGTAGTTCCGACACAGACTAACTATGGCTACACCTTC. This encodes CASSVVPTQTNYGYTF.

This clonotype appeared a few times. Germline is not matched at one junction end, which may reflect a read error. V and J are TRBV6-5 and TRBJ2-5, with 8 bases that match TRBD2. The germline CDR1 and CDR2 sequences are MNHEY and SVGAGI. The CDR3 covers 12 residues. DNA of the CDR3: TGTGCCAGCAGTTCCCTCATAGCGGGATGGGACTTC. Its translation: CASSSLIAGWDF.

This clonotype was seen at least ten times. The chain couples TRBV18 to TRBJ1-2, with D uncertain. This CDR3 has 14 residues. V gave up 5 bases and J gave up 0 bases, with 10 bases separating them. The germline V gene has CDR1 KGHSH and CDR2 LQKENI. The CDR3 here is CASSGSGPNYGYTF. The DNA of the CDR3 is TGTGCCAGCTCAGGGTCAGGACCTAACTATGGCTACACCTTC.